The 24 T cell receptor beta chains presented below share a single source sample, sequenced in a study of T cells in Graves' hyperthyroidism and ophthalmopathy. Amplification of TCR beta CDR3 regions used RNA as the template. An initial round of RT-PCR targeting the TCR CDR3 relied on the HTBI primer set. TCRdb processed the multiplex PCR reads anew with MiXCR; each CDR3 protein has one entry. The repertoire holds approximately 870,000 distinct CDR3 sequences, with approximately 40% as singletons. Sequenced input: blood. The receptors were gathered from a man between 18 and 35 years old with Graves' hyperthyroidism.

The CDR3: CASSQEVGGHSPLHF. DNA of the CDR3: TGCGCCAGCAGCCAAGAAGTAGGGGGTCATTCACCCCTCCACTTT. The rearrangement links TRBV4-1 to TRBJ1-6, with a tentative D call TRBD1 (6 bases). Trimming cost V 0 bases and J 8 bases, with 11 bases left between them. The CDR3 length is 15 residues. Germline V gene lookup returns CDR1 MGHRA and CDR2 YSYEKL.

A few counts support this clonotype. The chain joins TRBV9 to TRBJ2-6; unclear D gene. V was clipped by 0 bases and J by 2 bases, with 6 bases between them. This CDR3 contains 15 residues. Looked up from germline, CDR1 is SGDLS and CDR2 is YYNGEE. The CDR3, as DNA: TGTGCCAGCAGCGTAGAAAGAGCTGGGGCCAACGTCCTGACTTTC. This codes for CASSVERAGANVLTF.

This clonotype has at least ten counts. The chain carries TRBV7-8 and TRBJ2-7; a possible D gene is TRBD2 (5 bases). V was trimmed by 6 bases and J by 5 bases, leaving 11 bases between them. Looked up from germline, CDR1 is SGHVS and CDR2 is FQNEAQ. There are 12 residues in the CDR3. DNA of the CDR3: TGTGCCAGCAGTCCGAGGGTTAACGAGCAGTACTTC. Translation gives CASSPRVNEQYF.

This clonotype was detected ten times or more. The chain recombines TRBV15 with TRBJ1-1; maybe TRBD1 (6 bases). Germline V lookup: CDR1 LNHNV, CDR2 YYDKDF (reference sequence). The CDR3 is 16 residues long. V was trimmed by 6 bases and J by 1 base, leaving 18 bases between them. The CDR3 is CATSISSGARNTEAFF. The CDR3, as DNA: TGTGCCACCAGTATTAGTTCAGGGGCAAGGAACACTGAAGCTTTCTTT.

This clonotype was recorded many times. V usage is TRBV20-1 and J usage is TRBJ1-1; a possible D gene is TRBD1 (5 bases). V gave up 6 bases and J gave up 2 bases, with 13 bases separating them. CDR1 is DFQATT, CDR2 SNEGSKA, per germline (reference sequence). This CDR3 comprises 13 residues. The CDR3 DNA is TGCAGTGCGGCCGGGACCGATAACACTGAAGCTTTCTTT. Amino acid sequence: CSAAGTDNTEAFF.

The chain has TRBV20-1 and TRBJ1-2; D remains ambiguous. Trimming removed 5 bases at V and 8 bases at J, with 15 bases between. CDR1 and CDR2 (germline): DFQATT, SNEGSKA (reference sequence). The CDR3 contains 12 residues. The CDR3: CSAGWTPYGYTF. The DNA of the CDR3 is TGCAGTGCTGGGTGGACTCCCTACGGCTACACCTTC.

This clonotype has ten or more counts. The chain uses TRBV29-1 and TRBJ2-2; D unresolved. Trimming shortened V by 5 bases and J by 7 bases, and 8 bases separated the two germline ends. This CDR3 is 11 amino acids long. From germline, CDR1 is SQVTM and CDR2 ANQGSEA. The CDR3: CSVRWGGELFF. The DNA of the CDR3 is TGCAGCGTTCGCTGGGGCGGGGAGCTGTTTTTT.

The chain carries TRBV20-1 and TRBJ2-7; 8 bases are a match to TRBD2. With V trimmed by 4 bases and J by 4 bases, 9 bases remained unmatched. Germline CDR1 DFQATT, CDR2 SNEGSKA (reference sequence). The CDR3 has 14 residues. The CDR3 nucleotides are TGCAGTGCTAAGAGGGGGACTAGATTTTACGAGCAGTACTTC. Protein: CSAKRGTRFYEQYF.

Only a few counts were recorded for this clonotype. V gene TRBV5-6 combines with J gene TRBJ1-2; the match to TRBD1 covers 7 bases. Germline V CDR1 and CDR2: SGHDT, YYEEEE. V shed 0 bases, J shed 4 bases, and the junction held 3 bases outside the gene matches. The CDR3 contains 14 residues. Here the CDR3 DNA reads TGTGCCAGCAGCTTGGGTGGACAGGCCTATGGCTACACCTTC. It codes for CASSLGGQAYGYTF.

This clonotype was observed a handful of times. The CDR3, as DNA: TGCAGTGCTAGAACGATAGGGGGCAGCGAGCAGTACTTC. It yields the protein CSARTIGGSEQYF. The J gene is TRBJ2-7, the V gene TRBV20-1; TRBD1 agrees at 7 bases. There are 13 residues in the CDR3. Germline CDR1 reads DFQATT; CDR2 reads SNEGSKA (reference sequence). Trimming at V came to 2 bases and at J to 6 bases, leaving 7 bases not matched to a gene.

In its sample, this clonotype was seen many times. The rearrangement joins TRBV29-1 to TRBJ2-2; TRBD2 matches 9 bases. The germline gives CDR1 SQVTM, CDR2 ANQGSEA. The ends lost 3 bases at V and 5 bases at J; junction bases unmatched: 4. The CDR3 consists of 14 residues. The CDR3 nucleotides read TGCAGCGTTGAGCCCCTAGCGGGGACCGGGGAGCTGTTTTTT. Translated: CSVEPLAGTGELFF.

This clonotype showed up just a few times. This rearrangement joins TRBV7-9 to TRBJ1-1; D call uncertain. The CDR3 totals 14 residues. Germline-derived CDR1 and CDR2 are SEHNR and FQNEAQ (reference sequence). Trimming removed 5 bases from V and 0 bases from J, with 10 bases in between. The CDR3 spells CASSMTTLNTEAFF. The CDR3 region has the DNA TGTGCCAGCAGCATGACAACGCTGAACACTGAAGCTTTCTTT.

This clonotype was observed a handful of times. The chain carries TRBV11-3 and TRBJ2-2; no clear D gene. Trimming removed 5 bases at V and 1 base at J, with 11 bases between. Germline V gene lookup returns CDR1 SGHNT and CDR2 YENEEA. CDR3 length: 15 amino acids. The CDR3 coding sequence is TGTGCCAGCAGCCCCGTCGGGCGGAACACCGGGGAGCTGTTTTTT. It encodes CASSPVGRNTGELFF.

The rearrangement uses TRBV29-1 and TRBJ2-7; 11 positions agree with TRBD1. Germline lookup yields CDR1 SQVTM and CDR2 ANQGSEA. V trimming: 7 bases; J trimming: 7 bases; junction bases outside the gene matches: 6. The CDR3 runs 12 residues. The CDR3 region has the DNA TGCAGCGGTGGACAGGGGGCGGGGGAGCAGTACTTC. Protein: CSGGQGAGEQYF.

As concerns this clonotype: The junction shows a germline mismatch at one end, possibly a read error. The V call is TRBV7-7, the J call TRBJ2-5; 10 bases are a match to TRBD2. The germline V gene encodes CDR1 SSHAT and CDR2 FNYEAQ (reference sequence). The CDR3 length is 15 residues. The CDR3 loop reads CASSMSGGDQETQYF. In nucleotides, the CDR3 is TGTGCTAGCAGTATGAGCGGGGGGGATCAAGAGACCCAGTACTTC.

V usage is TRBV4-1 and J usage is TRBJ2-2, with D possibly being TRBD2 (5 bases). In germline, CDR1 is MGHRA, CDR2 YSYEKL. Trimming cost V 4 bases and J 7 bases, with 16 bases left between them. This CDR3 is 15 amino acids long. CDR3 nucleotides: TGCGCCAGCAGCCCTGTGGGATACGGGATCGGGGAGCTGTTTTTT. Encoded protein: CASSPVGYGIGELFF.

Remarks on this clonotype: This likely comes from a read error, as the CDR3 has no conserved phenylalanine or tryptophan at its end. Because the CDR3's place on the DNA is in doubt, the DNA is left out and the CDR3 is given as listed by TCRdb. The chain combines TRBV7-9 with TRBJ2-5; no check of the table's D call, TRBD2, against the DNA was made. Germline CDR1 and CDR2: SEHNR and FQNEAQ (reference sequence). The CDR3 is 9 amino acids in total, end residues counted. The CDR3 loop is CASSPGPNY.

As to this clonotype: A far larger clone is just one base off, so this is likely a read error. This chain links TRBV7-3 with TRBJ1-5; no definite D call. The germline gives CDR1 SGHTA, CDR2 FQGTGA. Trimming cost V 0 bases and J 3 bases, with 3 bases left between them. The CDR3 has 13 residues. CDR3 in amino acids: CASSLTDNQPQHF. The CDR3 DNA follows: TGTGCCAGCAGCTTAACAGACAATCAGCCCCAGCATTTT.

The chain recombines TRBV15 with TRBJ1-1; 7 nucleotides line up with TRBD1. Germline values: CDR1 LNHNV, CDR2 YYDKDF (reference sequence). V gave up 0 bases and J gave up 2 bases; unmatched junction bases: 6. This CDR3 comprises 16 residues. The CDR3 region is CATSRDTGAGNTEAFF. DNA of the CDR3: TGTGCCACCAGCAGAGATACAGGGGCTGGAAACACTGAAGCTTTCTTT.

Only a few counts were recorded for this clonotype. The chain employs TRBV7-8 and TRBJ1-5; 8 positions match TRBD1. Germline-derived CDR1 and CDR2 are SGHVS and FQNEAQ. V shed 5 bases, J shed 1 base, and the junction held 16 bases outside the gene matches. This CDR3 is 19 amino acids long. The CDR3 coding sequence is TGTGCCAGCAGCCCGACGGACAGGGTCAGGATATCGAGCAATCAGCCCCAGCATTTT. It encodes CASSPTDRVRISSNQPQHF.

Remarks on this clonotype: This clone may be a read error of a much larger clone one base away. V usage is TRBV19 and J usage is TRBJ2-7, with D maybe TRBD2 (5 bases). The germline gives CDR1 LNHDA, CDR2 SQIVND (reference sequence). The length of the CDR3 is 13 residues. V gave up 5 bases and J gave up 7 bases, with 15 bases separating them. CDR3 protein: CASSLGGLREQYF. In nucleotides, the CDR3 is TGTGCCAGTAGTCTAGGAGGTCTGAGAGAGCAGTACTTC.

This clonotype was seen a few times. The V and J genes are TRBV4-2 and TRBJ1-4; perhaps TRBD1 as D (5 bases). Germline V gene sequence: CDR1 LGHNA, CDR2 YNFKEQ. CDR3 length: 15 residues. Trimming removed 0 bases at V and 2 bases at J, with 7 bases between. CDR3 residues: CASSQEGETNEKLFF. The CDR3 DNA reads TGTGCCAGCAGCCAAGAGGGGGAGACTAATGAAAAACTGTTTTTT.

This clonotype came up many times. This chain uses TRBV2 with TRBJ1-2; D is unclear. Germline assignment: CDR1 SNHLY and CDR2 FYNNEI. The length of the CDR3 is 13 residues. Trimming took 7 bases from V and 5 from J, leaving 14 bases between them. In nucleotides, the CDR3 is TGTGCCAGCAATCCAGACGCCAGTTATGGCTACACCTTC. This sequence encodes CASNPDASYGYTF. Together with reference TRBV2 and TRBJ1-2, the CDR3 gives the full variable domain: EPEVTQTPSHQVTQMGQEVILRCVPISNHLYFYWYRQILGQKVEFLVSFYNNEISEKSEIFDDQFSVERPDGSNFTLKIRSTKLEDSAMYFCASNPDASYGYTFGSGTRLTVV.

This clonotype was recorded many times. V gene TRBV29-1 combines with J gene TRBJ1-5, with D hard to call. Trimming removed 5 bases at V and 0 bases at J, with 11 bases between. Germline loops: CDR1 SQVTM, CDR2 ANQGSEA. This CDR3 region has 14 residues. The CDR3 reads CSVSGSNSNQPQHF. DNA of the CDR3: TGCAGCGTTTCCGGGTCGAATAGCAATCAGCCCCAGCATTTT.